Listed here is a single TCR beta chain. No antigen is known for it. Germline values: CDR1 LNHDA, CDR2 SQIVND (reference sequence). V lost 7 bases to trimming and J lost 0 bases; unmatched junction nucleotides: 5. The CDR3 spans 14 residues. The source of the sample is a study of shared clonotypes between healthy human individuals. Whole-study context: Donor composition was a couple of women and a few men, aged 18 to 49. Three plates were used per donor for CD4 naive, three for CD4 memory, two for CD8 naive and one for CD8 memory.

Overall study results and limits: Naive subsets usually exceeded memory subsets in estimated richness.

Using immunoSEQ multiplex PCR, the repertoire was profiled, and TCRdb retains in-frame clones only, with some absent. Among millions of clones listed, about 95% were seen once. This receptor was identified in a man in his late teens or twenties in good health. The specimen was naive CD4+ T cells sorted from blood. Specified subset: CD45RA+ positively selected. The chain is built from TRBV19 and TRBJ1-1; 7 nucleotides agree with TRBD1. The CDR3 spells CASINRGMNTEAFF. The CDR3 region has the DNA TGTGCCAGTATCAACAGGGGCATGAACACTGAAGCTTTCTTT. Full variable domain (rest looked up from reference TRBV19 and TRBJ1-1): DGGITQSPKYLFRKEGQNVTLSCEQNLNHDAMYWYRQDPGQGLRLIYYSQIVNDFQKGDIAEGYSVSREKKESFPLTVTSAQKNPTAFYLCASINRGMNTEAFFGQGTRLTVV.